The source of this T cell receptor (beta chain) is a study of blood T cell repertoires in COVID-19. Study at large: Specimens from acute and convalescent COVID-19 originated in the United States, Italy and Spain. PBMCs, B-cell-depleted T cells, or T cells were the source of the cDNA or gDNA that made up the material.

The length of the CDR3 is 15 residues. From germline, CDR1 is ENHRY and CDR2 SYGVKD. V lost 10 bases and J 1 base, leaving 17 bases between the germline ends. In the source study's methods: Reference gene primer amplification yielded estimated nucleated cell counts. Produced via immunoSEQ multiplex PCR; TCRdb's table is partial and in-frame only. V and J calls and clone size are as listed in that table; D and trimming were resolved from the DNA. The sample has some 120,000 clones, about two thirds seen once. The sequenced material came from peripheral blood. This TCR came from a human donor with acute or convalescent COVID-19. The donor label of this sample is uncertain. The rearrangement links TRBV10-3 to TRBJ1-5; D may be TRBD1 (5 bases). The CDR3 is CATAQGVGSNQPQHF. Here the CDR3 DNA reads TGTGCCACCGCCCAAGGGGTCGGGAGCAATCAGCCCCAGCATTTT.